Following are 19 T cell receptor beta chains from one sample sequenced in a study of cytomegalovirus exposure and HLA in healthy donors. The PCR had 60 Vbeta and 13 Jbeta primers. Profiled with immunoSEQ multiplex PCR; TCRdb holds only in-frame clones, not every one. The sample has approximately 130,000 clones; about 85% are singletons. Material for sequencing was PBMCs. These TCRs come from a woman under 40 in good health and CMV-seropositive.

The rearrangement links TRBV30 to TRBJ2-3, with D possibly being TRBD2 (7 bases). CDR1 and CDR2 from the germline V gene are GTSNPN and SVGIG (reference sequence). There are 13 residues in the CDR3. V was pared by 5 bases and J by 4 bases, with 13 bases between. The CDR3 region has the DNA TGTGCCTGGGAAGCGGGACACCCAGATACGCAGTATTTT. It yields the protein CAWEAGHPDTQYF.

The CDR3 nucleotides read TGTGCCAGCAGCCCCCGACAGTCGAACACTGAAGCTTTCTTT. It is translated as CASSPRQSNTEAFF. The gene calls are TRBV5-4 and TRBJ1-1; D may be TRBD1 (5 bases). The CDR3 extends over 14 amino acids. Germline CDR1 reads SGHNT; CDR2 reads YYREEE (reference sequence). Trimming removed 4 bases at V and 1 base at J, with 11 bases between.

This clone was seen once. This rearrangement joins TRBV9 to TRBJ2-2; the match to TRBD1 covers 8 bases. Looked up from germline, CDR1 is SGDLS and CDR2 is YYNGEE. V gave up 0 bases and J gave up 4 bases; unmatched junction bases: 8. This CDR3 spans 17 amino acids. The CDR3 DNA is TGTGCCAGCAGCGTAGGGGCAGGGGGCAGTGCCACCGGGGAGCTGTTTTTT. Translating gives CASSVGAGGSATGELFF.

This clone was observed once. This chain joins TRBV5-1 and TRBJ2-5, with 13 bases lining up with TRBD2. This CDR3 region has 18 residues. The trim removed 0 bases at V and 1 base at J, leaving 6 bases unmatched. Germline V CDR1 and CDR2: SGHRS, YFSETQ. The CDR3 region is CASSLGLAGGSPQETQYF. CDR3 nucleotides: TGCGCCAGCAGCTTGGGACTAGCGGGGGGATCTCCCCAAGAGACCCAGTACTTC.

The chain links TRBV5-6 to TRBJ2-7; a possible D gene is TRBD2 (7 bases). Deletions cut 3 bases from V and 4 bases from J, with 17 bases between. Germline V gives CDR1 SGHDT, CDR2 YYEEEE. This CDR3 is 15 amino acids long. In nucleotides, the CDR3 is TGTGCCAGCAGCTGGGGGGGCAGGGCGGGGTACGAGCAGTACTTC. Encoded protein: CASSWGGRAGYEQYF.

The V call is TRBV19, the J call TRBJ1-5; 7 nucleotides match TRBD1. This CDR3 is 14 amino acids long. Germline CDR1 LNHDA, CDR2 SQIVND (reference sequence). V lost 6 bases, J lost 2 bases, and 4 bases stayed unmatched. Written as DNA, the CDR3 is TGTGCCAGTAGCAGGGGGTATGGCAATCAGCCCCAGCATTTT. It encodes CASSRGYGNQPQHF.

The rearrangement joins TRBV27 to TRBJ2-1; D perhaps matches TRBD1 (6 bases). Germline CDR1 and CDR2: MNHEY and SMNVEV (reference sequence). Trimming removed 4 bases at V and 10 bases at J, with 20 bases between. The CDR3 is made up of 15 amino acids. The CDR3 spells CASSSATITGKEQFF. The CDR3 nucleotides read TGTGCCAGCAGTTCCGCCACTATTACAGGGAAGGAGCAGTTCTTC.

The genes are TRBV5-4 and TRBJ2-1; possible D gene TRBD2, 6 bases. The CDR3 runs 15 residues. CDR1 is SGHNT, CDR2 YYREEE, per germline (reference sequence). The V and J ends lost 3 bases and 4 bases respectively, with 14 bases between them. CDR3 protein: CASSSGANPYNEQFF. CDR3 DNA: TGTGCCAGCAGCTCGGGAGCCAATCCATACAATGAGCAGTTCTTC.

The gene calls are TRBV13 and TRBJ2-3, with D perhaps matching TRBD2 (5 bases). The CDR3 covers 18 residues. Germline values: CDR1 PRHDT, CDR2 FYEKMQ (reference sequence). The V and J ends lost 2 bases and 0 bases respectively, with 18 bases between them. The CDR3 sequence is CASSLYTEGAISTDTQYF. The CDR3 DNA sequence: TGTGCCAGCAGCTTATATACAGAGGGAGCGATTAGCACAGATACGCAGTATTTT.

V is TRBV4-1 and J is TRBJ2-7, with TRBD1 matching 12 bases. The CDR3 loop spans 16 amino acids. Germline V lookup: CDR1 MGHRA, CDR2 YSYEKL. Trimming took 4 bases from V and 5 from J; bases not matched to a gene: 9. The CDR3 DNA follows: TGCGCCAGCAGCCCCTCGAGGGGACAGGGGGCAGACGAGCAGTACTTC. Translating it yields CASSPSRGQGADEQYF.

The rearrangement joins TRBV6-1 to TRBJ2-6, with D possibly TRBD1 on 6 matching bases. The length of the CDR3 is 14 residues. Trimming left V 5 bases short and J 4 bases short, with 9 bases between. Germline V gene lookup returns CDR1 MNHNS and CDR2 SASEGT. DNA of the CDR3: TGTGCCAGCAGTCAGGGGAAAGGGGCCAACGTCCTGACTTTC. It translates to CASSQGKGANVLTF.

The rearrangement uses TRBV6-5 and TRBJ2-7; 13 bases line up with TRBD2. V shed 9 bases, J shed 0 bases, and the junction held 5 bases outside the gene matches. CDR3 length equals 15 residues. Germline lookup yields CDR1 MNHEY and CDR2 SVGAGI. CDR3 sequence (DNA): TGTGCCAGTACTCGGACTAGCGGGAGCTCCTACGAGCAGTACTTC. Translation gives CASTRTSGSSYEQYF.

This clone showed up just a few times. The CDR3 is CASMAGDDEQYF. The CDR3 DNA is TGTGCCAGCATGGCGGGAGACGACGAGCAGTACTTC. This sequence joins TRBV28 and TRBJ2-7; 7 nucleotides line up with TRBD2. CDR3 size: 12 residues. The germline V gene has CDR1 MDHEN and CDR2 SYDVKM. The V segment lost 7 bases and the J segment 5 bases; nucleotides outside the gene matches: 5.

V and J are TRBV27 and TRBJ1-2; D may be TRBD1 (6 bases). Trimming stripped 0 bases from V and 4 bases from J, with 9 bases between. This CDR3 region has 14 residues. CDR1 and CDR2 (germline): MNHEY, SMNVEV (reference sequence). The CDR3 loop reads CASSLSGGAYGYTF. CDR3 in DNA: TGTGCCAGCAGTTTATCGGGGGGGGCCTATGGCTACACCTTC.

The chain couples TRBV5-1 to TRBJ2-1; 7 bases agree with TRBD2. Germline V CDR1 and CDR2: SGHRS, YFSETQ. J was trimmed by 3 bases and V by 3 bases; bases with no gene match: 12. CDR3 size: 17 residues. CDR3 in amino acids: CASSSTWEVAGYNEQFF. DNA of the CDR3: TGCGCCAGCAGCTCCACCTGGGAGGTAGCGGGCTACAATGAGCAGTTCTTC.

This rearrangement joins TRBV5-1 to TRBJ2-3; TRBD1 agrees at 8 bases. CDR3 length equals 16 residues. The germline V gene encodes CDR1 SGHRS and CDR2 YFSETQ. Trimming at V came to 0 bases and at J to 0 bases, leaving 3 bases not matched to a gene. The CDR3 is CASSLGQGPSTDTQYF. CDR3 coding DNA: TGCGCCAGCAGCTTGGGACAGGGGCCAAGCACAGATACGCAGTATTTT.

The V gene is TRBV2, the J gene TRBJ2-7, with 8 bases fitting TRBD2. V shed 6 bases and J 2 bases; nucleotides not matched to a gene: 15. Looked up from germline, CDR1 is SNHLY and CDR2 is FYNNEI. This CDR3 spans 17 amino acids. Written as DNA, the CDR3 is TGTGCCAGCAGAACCGGGACCGGGACTAGGGGAGCCTACGAGCAGTACTTC. The encoded protein is CASRTGTGTRGAYEQYF.

The chain employs TRBV6-5 and TRBJ2-7; D might be TRBD1 (6 bases). Germline CDR1 reads MNHEY; CDR2 reads SVGAGI. Deletions cut 6 bases from V and 9 bases from J, with 21 bases between. The CDR3 runs to 14 residues. The CDR3 protein is CASSQGNGWRGQYF. The CDR3 DNA follows: TGTGCCAGCAGCCAGGGGAACGGGTGGCGAGGGCAGTACTTC.

The V and J genes are TRBV27 and TRBJ1-1; D remains unclear. The CDR3 has 13 residues. CDR1 MNHEY and CDR2 SMNVEV come from the germline V gene (reference sequence). V was shortened by 4 bases and J by 2 bases, with 8 bases between the two germline ends. CDR3 sequence: CASSWSRNTEAFF. The CDR3 DNA reads TGTGCCAGCAGTTGGAGCAGAAACACTGAAGCTTTCTTT.